This T cell receptor beta chain emerged from a study of beta chain features in type 1 diabetes. Whole-study context: Similarity in age, gender and cell yields was seen between patients and healthy donors. General study points: Researchers report that Type 1 diabetes patients had moderately but significantly shorter TCRB CDR3s across all four CD4+ subsets.

Via the markers CD45RO/CCR7/CD25/CD127/CD95/CD27, stem cell-like memory, regulatory, central memory and naive CD4+ cells were sorted. Notes on this clone: Its specificity is not known.

The CDR3 is 14 amino acids. V lost 5 bases, J lost 7 bases, and 17 bases lay in between. Germline-derived CDR1 and CDR2 are MNHEY and SVGAGI. Reverse transcribing all isolated RNA meant expressed TCRB transcripts were sequenced. The protocol was immunoSEQ multiplex PCR, while the TCRdb copy is restricted to in-frame clones and leaves out a portion. The repertoire holds around 650,000 clones, around 12% seen once, with more than 0.095% in the top ten. V and J are TRBV6-5 and TRBJ1-2, with a weak D call TRBD1 (5 bases). This clonotype was obtained from a man aged 30-40 years with type 1 diabetes. The material sequenced was naive CD4+ T cells from blood. The CDR3 DNA is TGTGCCAGCAGTGTACAAGGGGAGACGTCTGGCTACACCTTC. This gives the protein CASSVQGETSGYTF.